The clone carrying this TCR beta chain was recorded only once. This CDR3 comprises 15 residues. Germline CDR1 reads SNHLY; CDR2 reads FYNNEI. V shed 6 bases and J 6 bases; nucleotides not matched to a gene: 10. The data derive from a study of blood T cell repertoires in COVID-19. It was during active infection that Seattle patients were enrolled and then longitudinally followed. Sequenced by immunoSEQ multiplex PCR; TCRdb stores in-frame clones only, minus some. The data show 250,000 to 300,000 clones, approximately 93% seen once. Sequencing used peripheral blood. V gene TRBV2 combines with J gene TRBJ2-3; 9 bases fit TRBD2. The clonotype originates from a woman between 25 and 40 years old with COVID-19, enrolled during active disease. CDR3 sequence reads: CASSGLALLGDTQYF. CDR3 coding DNA: TGTGCCAGCAGCGGACTAGCGTTACTGGGGGATACGCAGTATTTT.